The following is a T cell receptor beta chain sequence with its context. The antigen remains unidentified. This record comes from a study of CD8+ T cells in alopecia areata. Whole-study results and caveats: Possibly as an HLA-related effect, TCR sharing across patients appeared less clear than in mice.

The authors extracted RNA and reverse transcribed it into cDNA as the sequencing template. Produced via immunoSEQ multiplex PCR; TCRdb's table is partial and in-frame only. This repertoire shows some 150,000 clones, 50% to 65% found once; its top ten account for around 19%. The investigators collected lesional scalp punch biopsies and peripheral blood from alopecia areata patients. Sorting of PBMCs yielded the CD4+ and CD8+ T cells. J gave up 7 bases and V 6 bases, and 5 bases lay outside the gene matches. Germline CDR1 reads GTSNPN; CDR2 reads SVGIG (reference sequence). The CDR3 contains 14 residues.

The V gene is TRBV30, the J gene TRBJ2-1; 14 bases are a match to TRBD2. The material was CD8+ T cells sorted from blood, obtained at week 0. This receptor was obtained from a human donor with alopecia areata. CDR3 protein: CACGTSGGGNEQFF. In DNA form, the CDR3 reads TGTGCCTGCGGGACTAGCGGGGGAGGAAATGAGCAGTTCTTC.